This is a list of T cell receptor beta chains from one sample in a study of T-cell reconstitution after alpha-beta-depleted transplantation in children. TCRdb reprocessed the PCR reads with MiXCR, giving one entry per CDR3 protein. The table has about 410,000 distinct CDR3 sequences, around 21% seen once; the top ten hold 3.8%. Sequencing used PBMCs from the stem cell graft donor, obtained from the stem cell graft. Receptor source: a human donor who donated a stem cell graft to a child with acute myeloid leukemia. The CDR3 runs from the conserved cysteine through the conserved F or W. D genes are given only for firm matches.

d_call: .
v_call: TRBV10-3
j_call: TRBJ2-3
cdr3_aa: CAISEGDTQYF

d_call: .
v_call: TRBV7-2
j_call: TRBJ2-7
cdr3_aa: CASSLGGRAYEQYF

d_call: .
v_call: TRBV6-1
j_call: TRBJ2-7
cdr3_aa: CASSGTGRTYEQYF

d_call: .
v_call: TRBV12-3/TRBV12-4
j_call: TRBJ2-7
cdr3_aa: CASSSGGESYEQYF

d_call: TRBD2
v_call: TRBV15
j_call: TRBJ2-1
cdr3_aa: CATSRVRGLAGYNEQFF

d_call: .
v_call: TRBV7-2
j_call: TRBJ2-5
cdr3_aa: CASSARRETQYF

d_call: .
v_call: TRBV25-1
j_call: TRBJ2-1
cdr3_aa: CASSEFGGRSDEQFF

d_call: TRBD2
v_call: TRBV19
j_call: TRBJ2-1
cdr3_aa: CASSSGGLDEQFF

d_call: .
v_call: TRBV29-1
j_call: TRBJ2-6
cdr3_aa: CSALGANVLTF

d_call: TRBD1
v_call: TRBV7-9
j_call: TRBJ1-2
cdr3_aa: CASSDGQGTSGYTF

d_call: TRBD1
v_call: TRBV20-1
j_call: TRBJ2-1
cdr3_aa: CSATLSGDRVGEQFF

d_call: .
v_call: TRBV2
j_call: TRBJ2-5
cdr3_aa: CASIQTGFLKETQYF

d_call: .
v_call: TRBV20-1
j_call: TRBJ2-1
cdr3_aa: CSGGVQRHFKYGEQFF

d_call: TRBD1
v_call: TRBV10-3
j_call: TRBJ2-7
cdr3_aa: CAISEPPGQDFYEQYF

d_call: TRBD2
v_call: TRBV20-1
j_call: TRBJ2-7
cdr3_aa: CSAPKGTSVSYEQYF

d_call: .
v_call: TRBV24-1
j_call: TRBJ2-4
cdr3_aa: CATSGGFKNIQYF

d_call: TRBD2
v_call: TRBV25-1
j_call: TRBJ2-7
cdr3_aa: CASSEQTSGIKSSYEQYF

d_call: TRBD1
v_call: TRBV29-1
j_call: TRBJ2-5
cdr3_aa: CSVEPRDRGEVETQYF

d_call: TRBD1
v_call: TRBV20-1
j_call: TRBJ2-1
cdr3_aa: CSARTLTGGAGNEQFF

d_call: TRBD1
v_call: TRBV5-4
j_call: TRBJ1-3
cdr3_aa: CASSVRDRGPGNTIYF

d_call: TRBD1
v_call: TRBV27
j_call: TRBJ2-7
cdr3_aa: CASSAPGQGYYEQYF

d_call: TRBD1
v_call: TRBV6-1
j_call: TRBJ2-7
cdr3_aa: CASSPTTGDYEQYF

d_call: .
v_call: TRBV6-2/TRBV6-3
j_call: TRBJ2-1
cdr3_aa: CASSFSGRRAEQFF

d_call: .
v_call: TRBV5-1
j_call: TRBJ2-5
cdr3_aa: CASSLGRPRETQYF

d_call: TRBD2
v_call: TRBV7-9
j_call: TRBJ2-2
cdr3_aa: CASSLGSGSRTGELFF

d_call: .
v_call: TRBV3-1
j_call: TRBJ2-7
cdr3_aa: CASCQQVRWTSYEQYF

d_call: TRBD2
v_call: TRBV3-1
j_call: TRBJ2-1
cdr3_aa: CASSLEREPYNEQFF

d_call: TRBD2
v_call: TRBV29-1
j_call: TRBJ2-1
cdr3_aa: CSVEVVSGSYYNEQFF

d_call: .
v_call: TRBV20-1
j_call: TRBJ2-3
cdr3_aa: CSGGGDTQYF

d_call: TRBD2
v_call: TRBV15
j_call: TRBJ2-3
cdr3_aa: CATSRGGLAGEAPPDTQYF

d_call: TRBD1
v_call: TRBV6-1
j_call: TRBJ2-2
cdr3_aa: CATLSGTGVTGELFF

d_call: .
v_call: TRBV7-2
j_call: TRBJ2-7
cdr3_aa: CASSLAVMLSEQYF

d_call: TRBD2
v_call: TRBV27
j_call: TRBJ2-2
cdr3_aa: CASRPGLASYTGELFF

d_call: .
v_call: TRBV20-1
j_call: TRBJ2-1
cdr3_aa: CSAPTQMTYNEQFF

d_call: .
v_call: TRBV20-1
j_call: TRBJ2-2
cdr3_aa: CSASDAGNTGELFF

d_call: .
v_call: TRBV20-1
j_call: TRBJ2-1
cdr3_aa: CSAHFAYNEQFF

d_call: .
v_call: TRBV28
j_call: TRBJ1-4
cdr3_aa: CASSRDSSTNEKLFF

d_call: TRBD1
v_call: TRBV25-1
j_call: TRBJ2-1
cdr3_aa: CASSERTGTGGNEQFF

d_call: .
v_call: TRBV20-1
j_call: TRBJ2-2
cdr3_aa: CSARDWGAGELFF

d_call: .
v_call: TRBV30
j_call: TRBJ2-3
cdr3_aa: CAWNRGTDTQYF

d_call: .
v_call: TRBV29-1
j_call: TRBJ2-5
cdr3_aa: CSVEEWQVETQYF

d_call: TRBD1
v_call: TRBV29-1
j_call: TRBJ1-1
cdr3_aa: CSVEVRGRDNTEAFF

d_call: TRBD2
v_call: TRBV28
j_call: TRBJ2-1
cdr3_aa: CASSFIGLDNEQFF

d_call: .
v_call: TRBV12-3/TRBV12-4
j_call: TRBJ2-2
cdr3_aa: CASSPGHYTGELFF

d_call: TRBD2
v_call: TRBV7-9
j_call: TRBJ2-7
cdr3_aa: CASAGIAGGVYEQYF

d_call: .
v_call: TRBV28
j_call: TRBJ1-4
cdr3_aa: CASGLIGKLFF

d_call: TRBD2
v_call: TRBV28
j_call: TRBJ2-1
cdr3_aa: CASNPGRGLGVSNEQFF

d_call: .
v_call: TRBV28
j_call: TRBJ2-1
cdr3_aa: CASRSRGESYNEQFF

d_call: TRBD2
v_call: TRBV11-2
j_call: TRBJ2-1
cdr3_aa: CASSSRGSGRYNEQFF

d_call: TRBD2
v_call: TRBV6-1
j_call: TRBJ2-1
cdr3_aa: CASSNLAGEVGEQFF

d_call: TRBD1
v_call: TRBV6-2/TRBV6-3
j_call: TRBJ2-7
cdr3_aa: CASSLTGNYEQYF